This T cell receptor (beta chain) was recorded in a study of radiation and T cells in renal cell carcinoma. Whole-study context: Nephrectomy followed 15 Gy stereotactic body radiation by 4 weeks. Study results and caveats: Baseline intratumoral clonotype presence is unknown without pretreatment biopsies. Top tumor clonotypes rose in blood 2 weeks post-radiation, then contracted.

This clone appeared a single time. The antigen remains unidentified. Time point given: baseline pretreatment blood. Treatment given: 15 Gy SBRT to primary tumor, nephrectomy 4 weeks later. Trimming took 5 bases from V and 0 from J, leaving 12 bases between them. The germline V gene encodes CDR1 MNHEY and CDR2 SMNVEV (reference sequence). This CDR3 has 15 residues. Only in-frame clones appear in the TCRdb table, and some are missing; sequencing was by immunoSEQ multiplex PCR. Among about 130,000 clones listed, roughly four fifths were seen once. This receptor was obtained from a woman aged 60-70 years with renal cell carcinoma. The rearrangement links TRBV27 to TRBJ2-3; D not resolved. Sequencing used blood, obtained from a patient whose treatment included radiotherapy and nephrectomy. CDR3 DNA: TGTGCCAGCAGTCCCCAGCTGATTAGCACAGATACGCAGTATTTT. Its protein product is CASSPQLISTDTQYF.